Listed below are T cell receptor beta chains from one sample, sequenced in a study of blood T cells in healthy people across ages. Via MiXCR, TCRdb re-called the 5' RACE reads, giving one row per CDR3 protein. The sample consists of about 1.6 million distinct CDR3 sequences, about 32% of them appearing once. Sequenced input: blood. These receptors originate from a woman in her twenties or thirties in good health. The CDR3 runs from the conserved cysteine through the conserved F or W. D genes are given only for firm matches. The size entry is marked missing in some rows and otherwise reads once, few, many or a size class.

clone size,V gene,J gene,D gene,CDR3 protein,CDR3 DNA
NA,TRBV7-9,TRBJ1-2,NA,CASSRGRGEDYGYTF,TGTGCCAGCAGCAGGGGTCGAGGGGAGGACTATGGCTACACCTTC
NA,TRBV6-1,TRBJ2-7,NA,CASSWTETYEQYF,TGTGCCAGCAGTTGGACGGAGACCTACGAGCAGTACTTC
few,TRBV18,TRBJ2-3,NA,CASSPTLWGGTDTQYF,TGTGCCAGCTCACCAACATTATGGGGCGGCACAGATACGCAGTATTTT
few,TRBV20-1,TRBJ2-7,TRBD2,CSARDTTSGTYEQYF,TGCAGTGCTAGAGATACTACTAGCGGAACCTACGAGCAGTACTTC
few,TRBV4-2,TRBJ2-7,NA,CASSQDLGPSSYEQYF,TGTGCCAGCAGCCAAGATTTGGGCCCTAGCTCCTACGAGCAGTACTTC
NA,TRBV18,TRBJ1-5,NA,CASSPLGRNSNQPQHF,TGTGCCAGCTCACCACTAGGGAGAAATAGCAATCAGCCCCAGCATTTT
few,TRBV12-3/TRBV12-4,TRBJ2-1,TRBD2,CASLLRPAGTHEQFF,TGTGCCAGCCTCCTGCGGCCAGCGGGGACCCATGAGCAGTTCTTC
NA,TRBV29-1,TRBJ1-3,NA,CSVAARGSGNTIYF,TGCAGCGTTGCGGCCCGAGGATCCGGAAACACCATATATTTT
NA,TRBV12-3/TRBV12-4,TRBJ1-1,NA,CASSSGLLYTEAFF,TGTGCCAGCAGTTCCGGACTGTTGTACACTGAAGCTTTCTTT
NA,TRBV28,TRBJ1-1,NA,CASSSKVLVNAEAFF,TGTGCCAGCAGTTCGAAGGTACTGGTGAACGCTGAAGCTTTCTTT
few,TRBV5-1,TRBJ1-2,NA,CASSQSSGTTYGYTF,TGCGCCAGCAGCCAGTCTTCCGGGACAACGTATGGCTACACCTTC
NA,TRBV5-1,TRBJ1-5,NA,CASSFLAVYSNQPQHF,TGCGCCAGCTCATTCCTGGCAGTTTATAGCAATCAGCCCCAGCATTTT
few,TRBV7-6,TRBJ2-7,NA,CASTLGGSTYEQYF,TGTGCCAGCACCCTGGGCGGATCCACCTACGAGCAGTACTTC
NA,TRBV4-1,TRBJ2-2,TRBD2,CASSPGNLAANTGELFF,TGCGCCAGCAGCCCTGGGAACCTAGCGGCGAACACCGGGGAGCTGTTTTTT
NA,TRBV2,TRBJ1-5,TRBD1,CASRQGLSNQPQHF,TGTGCCAGCAGACAGGGGTTGAGCAATCAGCCCCAGCATTTT
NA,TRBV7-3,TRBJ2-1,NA,CASSLTRPSYNEQFF,TGTGCCAGCAGCTTAACGCGGCCCTCCTACAATGAGCAGTTCTTC
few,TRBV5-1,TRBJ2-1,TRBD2,CASRRTVLAGRYEQFF,TGCGCCAGCAGGAGGACTGTGCTAGCGGGGAGGTACGAGCAGTTCTTC
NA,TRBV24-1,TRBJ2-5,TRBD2,CATSDPLGGWTEQYF,TGTGCCACCAGTGATCCCCTGGGGGGGTGGACTGAGCAGTACTTC
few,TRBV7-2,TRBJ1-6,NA,CASSPTVGTLNSPLHF,TGTGCCAGCAGCCCGACAGTCGGAACTTTAAATTCACCCCTCCACTTT
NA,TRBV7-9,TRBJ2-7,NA,CASSIDNGAYEQYF,TGTGCCAGCAGTATTGATAACGGAGCCTACGAGCAGTACTTC
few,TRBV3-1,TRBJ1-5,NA,CASSQGWGSNQPQHF,TGTGCCAGCAGCCAAGGGTGGGGGTCCAATCAGCCCCAGCATTTT
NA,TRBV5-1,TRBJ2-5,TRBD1,CASSAGQGETQYF,TGCGCCAGCAGCGCGGGACAGGGGGAGACCCAGTACTTC
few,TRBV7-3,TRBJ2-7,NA,CASSLIGGATYEQYF,TGTGCCAGCAGCTTAATAGGAGGAGCCACCTACGAGCAGTACTTC
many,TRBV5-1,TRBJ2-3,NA,CASSSIRESTDTQYF,TGCGCCAGCAGCTCAATTCGGGAAAGCACAGATACGCAGTATTTT
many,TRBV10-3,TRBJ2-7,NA,CAISESNRAVYF,TGTGCCATCAGTGAGTCGAACAGGGCCGTGTACTTC
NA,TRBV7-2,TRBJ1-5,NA,CASRRRRGNQPQHF,TGTGCCAGCAGACGTCGACGGGGCAATCAGCCCCAGCATTTT
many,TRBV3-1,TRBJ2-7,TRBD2,CASSARTSGGSYEQYF,TGTGCCAGCAGCGCCCGGACTAGCGGGGGGTCTTACGAGCAGTACTTC
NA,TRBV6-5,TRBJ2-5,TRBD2,CASSYLAAGGEETQYF,TGTGCCAGCAGTTACCTCGCAGCGGGAGGGGAAGAGACCCAGTACTTC
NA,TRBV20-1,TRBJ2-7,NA,CSASYRVMEQYF,TGCAGTGCTAGTTACAGGGTTATGGAGCAGTACTTC
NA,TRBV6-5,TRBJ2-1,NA,CASRPSASYNEQFF,TGTGCCAGCCGTCCTAGCGCCTCCTACAATGAGCAGTTCTTC
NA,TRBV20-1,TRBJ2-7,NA,CSAALGLGSSYEQYF,TGCAGTGCAGCGCTTGGTTTGGGGAGCTCCTACGAGCAGTACTTC
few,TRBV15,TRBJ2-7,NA,CATSREARGPYEQYF,TGTGCCACCAGCAGGGAGGCCAGGGGCCCCTACGAGCAGTACTTC
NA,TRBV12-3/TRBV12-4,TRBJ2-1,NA,CASSPQSALYNEQFF,TGTGCCAGCAGCCCTCAATCGGCCTTATACAATGAGCAGTTCTTC
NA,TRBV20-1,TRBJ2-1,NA,CSARVLTNTPYNEQFF,TGCAGTGCTAGGGTTCTTACGAATACCCCATACAATGAGCAGTTCTTC
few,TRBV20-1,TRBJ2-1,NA,CSARAWDWISNEQFF,TGCAGTGCTAGAGCTTGGGACTGGATATCTAATGAGCAGTTCTTC
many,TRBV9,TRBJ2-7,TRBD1,CASSVWDRGGDEQYF,TGTGCCAGCAGCGTATGGGACAGGGGAGGCGACGAGCAGTACTTC
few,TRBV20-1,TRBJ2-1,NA,CSARERGNNEQFF,TGCAGTGCTAGAGAGCGTGGAAACAATGAGCAGTTCTTC
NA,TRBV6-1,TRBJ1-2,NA,CASRMGRVGYGYTF,TGTGCCAGCAGGATGGGCAGGGTGGGCTATGGCTACACCTTC
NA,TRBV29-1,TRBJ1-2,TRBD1,CSVEPSRGYGYTF,TGCAGCGTTGAGCCCAGCAGGGGGTATGGCTACACCTTC
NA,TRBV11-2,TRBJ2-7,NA,CASSRGGGRGYEQYF,TGTGCCAGCAGCCGCGGTGGGGGGCGCGGATACGAGCAGTACTTC
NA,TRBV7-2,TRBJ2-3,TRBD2,CASSSHGGGATDTQYF,TGTGCCAGCAGCTCACATGGCGGGGGGGCCACAGATACGCAGTATTTT
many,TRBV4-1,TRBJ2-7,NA,CASSQVGINYEQYF,TGCGCCAGCAGCCAAGTGGGGATTAACTACGAGCAGTACTTC
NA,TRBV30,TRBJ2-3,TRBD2,CAWSNNLGGGVDTQYF,TGTGCCTGGAGTAACAACCTAGGCGGGGGGGTAGATACGCAGTATTTT
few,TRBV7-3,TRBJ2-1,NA,CASSVETYNEQFF,TGTGCCAGCAGCGTGGAGACCTACAATGAGCAGTTCTTC
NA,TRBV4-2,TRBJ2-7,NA,CASSQEDGSSYEQYF,TGTGCCAGCAGCCAAGAGGACGGGAGCTCCTACGAGCAGTACTTC
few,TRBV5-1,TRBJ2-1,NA,CASSLVQALRRNEQFF,TGCGCCAGCAGCTTGGTACAGGCCCTCCGACGGAATGAGCAGTTCTTC
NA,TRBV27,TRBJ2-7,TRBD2,CASTAPGLAGHEQYF,TGTGCCAGCACCGCTCCGGGACTAGCGGGTCACGAGCAGTACTTC
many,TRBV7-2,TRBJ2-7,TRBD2,CASSLAAGGRPSYEQYF,TGTGCCAGCAGCTTAGCGGCGGGGGGCCGACCGAGCTACGAGCAGTACTTC
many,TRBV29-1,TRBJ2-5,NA,CSDARRASGTQYF,TGCAGCGACGCCCGCAGGGCCTCGGGAACCCAGTACTTC
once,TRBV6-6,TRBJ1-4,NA,CASRTRGSEKRFF,TGTGCCAGCAGGACACGGGGAAGTGAAAAACGGTTTTTT
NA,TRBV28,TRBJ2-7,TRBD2,CASSYPLGREGIREQYF,TGTGCCAGCAGTTACCCTCTTGGGCGGGAGGGCATACGCGAGCAGTACTTC